Below, 28 T cell receptor beta chains from the same sample are listed, as sequenced in a study of blood T cell repertoires in COVID-19. TCRdb's copy holds only in-frame clones and misses some; the assay was immunoSEQ multiplex PCR. The repertoire holds 120,000 or so clones, with around 87% as singletons. Sequencing was carried out using peripheral blood. These TCRs come from a woman aged 55-70 years with acute or convalescent COVID-19.

This clone showed up just a few times. The chain uses TRBV19 and TRBJ2-5; 8 nucleotides align to TRBD1. There are 15 residues in the CDR3. Germline V gene lookup returns CDR1 LNHDA and CDR2 SQIVND (reference sequence). With V trimmed by 9 bases and J by 2 bases, 11 bases remained unmatched. DNA for the CDR3: TGTGCCAGCCGAGACAGGGGCGGGTTTCAAGAGACCCAGTACTTC. It translates to CASRDRGGFQETQYF.

The J gene is TRBJ2-5, the V gene TRBV7-8; tentative D call: TRBD1 (6 bases). From germline, CDR1 is SGHVS and CDR2 FQNEAQ. The CDR3 is 13 residues long. With 6 bases removed from V and 1 base from J, the gap between germline ends came to 9 bases. In DNA, the CDR3 is TGTGCCAGCAGACGGGACACCCAAGAGACCCAGTACTTC. It translates to CASRRDTQETQYF.

This clone appeared many times. The chain couples TRBV3-1 (or the pseudogene TRBV3-2) to TRBJ2-2; D is uncertain. Trimming stripped 1 base from V and 2 bases from J, with 5 bases between. CDR1 and CDR2 (germline): LGHDT, YNNKEL (reference sequence). The CDR3 length is 14 residues. As DNA, the CDR3 is TGTGCCAGCAGCCAAGGACTTAACACCGGGGAGCTGTTTTTT. It is translated as CASSQGLNTGELFF.

The rearrangement links TRBV3-1 (or the pseudogene TRBV3-2) to TRBJ1-3; D is uncertain. Germline V gene lookup returns CDR1 LGHDT and CDR2 YNNKEL (reference sequence). The CDR3 runs 16 residues. Deletions cut 4 bases from V and 1 base from J, with 14 bases between. CDR3 coding DNA: TGTGCCAGCAGCCCCGCCACATTAATTTCTGGAAACACCATATATTTT. Residues: CASSPATLISGNTIYF.

V is TRBV5-4 and J is TRBJ2-7; TRBD2 agrees at 8 bases. The V gene's germline CDR1 is SGHNT and CDR2 YYREEE (reference sequence). The CDR3 is made up of 16 amino acids. J was trimmed by 0 bases and V by 4 bases; bases with no gene match: 9. The DNA for the CDR3 is TGTGCCAGCAGCCCTGCAGCGGGAGCTTTCTCCTACGAGCAGTACGTC. It codes for CASSPAAGAFSYEQYV.

The J gene is TRBJ2-1, the V gene TRBV6-5, with D possibly matching TRBD2 (6 bases). The length of the CDR3 is 14 residues. The V end lost 7 bases, the J end lost 3 bases, and 13 bases lay between the germline ends. CDR1 is MNHEY, CDR2 SVGAGI, per germline. The CDR3 DNA reads TGTGCCAGCACTCGCGGGACTGTCTACAATGAGCAGTTCTTC. Translating it yields CASTRGTVYNEQFF.

The rearrangement joins TRBV20-1 to TRBJ1-1; D is ambiguous. Germline V CDR1 and CDR2: DFQATT, SNEGSKA (reference sequence). Trimming left V 4 bases short and J 7 bases short, with 10 bases between. The CDR3 has 11 residues. In DNA form, the CDR3 reads TGCAGTGCTACCGGAGACGGTGAAGCTTTCTTT. It is translated as CSATGDGEAFF.

The chain couples TRBV28 to TRBJ1-4; D may be TRBD1 (6 bases). The CDR3 runs 13 residues. V was pared by 7 bases and J by 4 bases, with 10 bases between. CDR1 is MDHEN, CDR2 SYDVKM, per germline. The CDR3 nucleotides read TGTGCCAGCAATACAGGGAGTAATGAAAAACTGTTTTTT. Residues: CASNTGSNEKLFF.

The V and J genes are TRBV24-1 and TRBJ1-5, with D possibly TRBD1 on 6 matching bases. CDR1 and CDR2 (germline): KGHDR, SFDVKD. Trimming stripped 4 bases from V and 1 base from J, with 7 bases between. The CDR3 length is 14 residues. The CDR3: CATSETGSNQPQHF. As DNA, the CDR3 is TGTGCCACCAGTGAGACAGGAAGCAATCAGCCCCAGCATTTT.

The rearrangement uses TRBV2 and TRBJ1-1, with 10 bases lining up with TRBD1. V trimming: 7 bases; J trimming: 4 bases; junction bases outside the gene matches: 9. There are 15 residues in the CDR3. Germline-derived CDR1 and CDR2 are SNHLY and FYNNEI. Here the CDR3 reads CASTTRGQGSTEAFF. The CDR3, as DNA: TGTGCCAGCACCACTCGGGGACAGGGGAGCACTGAAGCTTTCTTT.

V gene TRBV10-1 combines with J gene TRBJ2-7; D gene ambiguous. The CDR3 contains 15 residues. Trimming stripped 0 bases from V and 6 bases from J, with 15 bases between. Germline V gene sequence: CDR1 WNHNN, CDR2 SYGVQD (reference sequence). The CDR3 DNA reads as TGCGCCAGCAGTGAGTCGATTGGTCTTAGCTCCGAGCAGTACTTC. It is translated as CASSESIGLSSEQYF.

A note on this clone: The same CDR3 also results from other DNA sequences found in this sample. The chain couples TRBV5-1 to TRBJ1-2; a weak D match, TRBD1 (5 bases). V dropped 2 bases and J dropped 3 bases, with 8 bases sitting between them. Germline CDR1 is SGHRS and CDR2 is YFSETQ. The CDR3 sequence is 13 residues long. CDR3 region: CASSFTGDYGYTF. The CDR3 region has the DNA TGCGCCAGCAGCTTCACGGGGGACTATGGCTACACCTTC.

The chain links TRBV18 to TRBJ2-7; D ambiguous. This CDR3 region has 14 residues. Trimming removed 3 bases from V and 0 bases from J, with 9 bases in between. The germline V gene encodes CDR1 KGHSH and CDR2 LQKENI. CDR3 sequence: CASSPARYSYEQYF. DNA for the CDR3: TGTGCCAGCTCACCGGCGAGGTACTCCTACGAGCAGTACTTC.

The genes are TRBV29-1 and TRBJ1-2; weak D call: TRBD1 (6 bases). V lost 7 bases and J lost 7, with 16 bases in between. Germline V gene data show CDR1 as SQVTM and CDR2 as ANQGSEA. This CDR3 contains 12 residues. CDR3 bases: TGCAGCGCCTGGGACACCCTGTCTGGCTACACCTTC. It encodes CSAWDTLSGYTF.

The rearrangement joins TRBV6-5 to TRBJ1-1; 8 nucleotides line up with TRBD1. The CDR3 has 13 amino acids. Germline V gene data show CDR1 as MNHEY and CDR2 as SVGAGI. With 6 bases clipped from V and 4 bases from J, the junction kept 4 bases outside the gene matches. The CDR3 sequence is CASRGTGSTEAFF. In DNA form, the CDR3 reads TGTGCCAGCAGAGGGACAGGAAGCACTGAAGCTTTCTTT.

The V gene is TRBV19, the J gene TRBJ2-1; a weak D match, TRBD2 (6 bases). Germline assignment: CDR1 LNHDA and CDR2 SQIVND (reference sequence). CDR3 length: 12 residues. V shed 6 bases and J shed 7 bases, with 10 bases lying between them. The CDR3 coding sequence is TGTGCCAGTAGAAAGGGGAGGAATGAGCAGTTCTTC. It is translated as CASRKGRNEQFF.

This clone was seen a few times. The rearrangement uses TRBV5-4 and TRBJ2-1; 15 positions agree with TRBD2. The length of the CDR3 is 15 residues. From germline, CDR1 is SGHNT and CDR2 YYREEE (reference sequence). With V trimmed by 3 bases and J by 8 bases, 3 bases remained unmatched. This CDR3 reads CASSSGLAGGDEQFF. The CDR3 DNA follows: TGTGCCAGCAGCTCGGGACTAGCGGGAGGCGATGAGCAGTTCTTC.

CDR3 in DNA: TGTGCCAGCAGAGGACAGGCATACACCGGGGAGCTGTTTTTT. It codes for CASRGQAYTGELFF. The chain joins TRBV6-5 to TRBJ2-2; 7 bases agree with TRBD1. Germline V CDR1 and CDR2: MNHEY, SVGAGI. The length of the CDR3 is 14 residues. Germline trimming cut 6 bases from V and 3 bases from J; bases unmatched to any gene: 4.

This clone has just one count. The CDR3 bases are TGTGCCAGCTCACCGGGACAGGCAACCGGGGAGCTGTTTTTT. Protein product: CASSPGQATGELFF. The chain has TRBV18 and TRBJ2-2, with 8 bases that match TRBD1. CDR1 is KGHSH and CDR2 is LQKENI in the germline V gene. Losses at the gene ends were 3 bases for V and 5 bases for J; bases not matched to a gene: 2. The CDR3 is 14 amino acids.

The rearrangement joins TRBV18 to TRBJ1-1; no definite D call. The CDR3 extends over 13 amino acids. V was cut by 0 bases and J by 4 bases, with 6 bases left in between. Germline V gives CDR1 KGHSH, CDR2 LQKENI. The CDR3 reads CASSPPSGTEAFF. The CDR3 DNA is TGTGCCAGCTCACCACCGTCGGGCACTGAAGCTTTCTTT.

The V gene is TRBV6-2 or TRBV6-3, the J gene TRBJ1-1; 7 nucleotides agree with TRBD1. This CDR3 spans 11 amino acids. Germline V gene sequence: CDR1 MNHEY, CDR2 SVGEGT. J lost 11 bases, V lost 6 bases, and 6 bases had no gene match. As DNA, the CDR3 is TGTGCCAGCAGCACGACAGGGATCGCTTTCTTT. It yields the protein CASSTTGIAFF.

In regard to this clone: In the same sample, other DNA sequences code for this CDR3. This chain joins TRBV28 and TRBJ1-1; TRBD1 matches 9 bases. CDR1 MDHEN and CDR2 SYDVKM come from the germline V gene. V lost 3 bases to trimming and J lost 6 bases; unmatched junction nucleotides: 2. This CDR3 is built from 13 residues. CDR3 DNA: TGTGCCAGCAGTTTCGGGACAGGGCCTGAAGCTTTCTTT. This codes for CASSFGTGPEAFF. Complete variable domain (other parts from reference TRBV28 and TRBJ1-1): DVKVTQSSRYLVKRTGEKVFLECVQDMDHENMFWYRQDPGLGLRLIYFSYDVKMKEKGDIPEGYSVSREKKERFSLILESASTNQTSMYLCASSFGTGPEAFFGQGTRLTVV.

V is TRBV28 and J is TRBJ1-1; D remains ambiguous. Looked up from germline, CDR1 is MDHEN and CDR2 is SYDVKM. This CDR3 spans 13 amino acids. Trimming removed 6 bases at V and 4 bases at J, with 12 bases between. CDR3 loop: CASSLPAGTEAFF. The CDR3 bases are TGTGCCAGCAGCCTCCCGGCGGGCACTGAAGCTTTCTTT.

This clone was observed a few times. The chain combines TRBV5-1 with TRBJ1-1; no clear D. The V gene lost 2 bases and the J gene lost 4 bases, with 12 bases spanning the gap. This CDR3 has 14 amino acids. Germline values: CDR1 SGHRS, CDR2 YFSETQ. The CDR3 region has the DNA TGCGCCAGCAGCTTATCAGGAGGGCGCACTGAAGCTTTCTTT. It is translated as CASSLSGGRTEAFF.

V and J are TRBV21-1 and TRBJ1-5; the table calls TRBD1, which could not be checked here. TRBV21-1 is assigned pseudogene status. CDR3 length equals 16 residues. CDR3: CASSKGQTNSNQPQHF. The CDR3 DNA sequence: TGTGCCAGCAGCAAGGGACAGACGAATAGCAATCAGCCCCAGCATTTT.

This sequence joins TRBV1 and TRBJ1-1; the table assigns TRBD1, which was not confirmed against the DNA. TRBV1 is a pseudogene. The CDR3 totals 17 residues. CDR3: CTSKSSGQVMGNTEAFF. CDR3 nucleotides: TGCACCAGCAAATCCTCGGGACAAGTCATGGGGAACACTGAAGCTTTCTTT.

The rearrangement uses TRBV30 and TRBJ1-2; 7 nucleotides line up with TRBD1. This CDR3 spans 12 amino acids. V trimming: 2 bases; J trimming: 8 bases; junction bases outside the gene matches: 5. Looked up from germline, CDR1 is GTSNPN and CDR2 is SVGIG (reference sequence). The CDR3 bases are TGTGCCTGGAGTCCATCGACAGGGGGCTACACCTTC. It encodes CAWSPSTGGYTF.

The chain links TRBV3-1 (or the pseudogene TRBV3-2) to TRBJ1-4, with D possibly TRBD1 on 5 matching bases. This CDR3 is 12 amino acids long. With 4 bases removed from V and 13 bases from J, the gap between germline ends came to 13 bases. Germline V gene lookup returns CDR1 LGHDT and CDR2 YNNKEL (reference sequence). The chain's CDR3 is CASSPSSDRLFF. The CDR3 coding sequence is TGTGCCAGCAGCCCCTCCTCAGACAGACTGTTTTTT.